Described below is a single T cell receptor beta chain sequence and its context. Its cognate antigen is unknown. CDR1 SGHAT and CDR2 FQNNGV come from the germline V gene. Germline trimming cut 3 bases from V and 2 bases from J; bases unmatched to any gene: 4. There are 15 residues in the CDR3. The sample is drawn from a study of Ad26.COV2.S vaccination and SARS-CoV-2 variants. Study-wide context: The vaccine Ad26.COV2.S was put into the muscle once, or twice with 56 days between.

Generated by immunoSEQ multiplex PCR, the TCRdb table keeps only in-frame clones and is missing some. The profile shows approximately 350,000 clones, 87% of them singletons. This sample's treatment: 15 to 20 received Ad26.COV2.S at low or high dose, single or two shots; 5 received placebo; per-sample allocation not given. Material that was analyzed had been drawn on day 63 after the first vaccine or placebo injection. It was Wuhan-strain SARS-CoV-2 spike that the Ad26 vaccine vector expressed. Study results and caveats: Total responses of T cells may have been underestimated by the analyses of TCR breadth and depth.

The J gene is TRBJ2-1, the V gene TRBV11-2; 7 bases match TRBD1. The sequenced sample was peripheral blood, obtained in a trial of Ad26.COV2.S vaccine versus placebo. The clonotype comes from a person between 18 and 65 years old who received the Ad26.COV2.S COVID-19 vaccine or a placebo. For the CDR3, the DNA is TGTGCCAGCAGCTTTACAGGGGCCCCCTACAATGAGCAGTTCTTC. Translating gives CASSFTGAPYNEQFF.